The T cell receptor beta chain under discussion was sequenced for a study of blood T cell repertoires in COVID-19. CDR3 size: 12 residues. CDR1 and CDR2 from the germline V gene are LGHDT and YNNKEL (reference sequence). Trimming took off 1 base at V and 7 bases at J, with 5 bases between the two ends. TCRdb's copy holds only in-frame clones and misses some; the assay was immunoSEQ multiplex PCR. The sample includes some 170,000 clones, 60% to 85% of them seen just once. The sequence derives from a woman aged 50 to 65 with active or convalescent COVID-19. The chain has TRBV3-1 (or the pseudogene TRBV3-2) and TRBJ2-1; D gene unclear. The sequencing sample was made of peripheral blood. CDR3 loop: CASSQVRNEQFF. CDR3 bases: TGTGCCAGCAGCCAAGTCAGGAATGAGCAGTTCTTC.